The subject of this entry is one TCR beta chain. Germline CDR1 and CDR2: LNHDA and SQIVND (reference sequence). V shed 7 bases, J shed 9 bases, and the junction held 8 bases outside the gene matches. The CDR3 has 14 amino acids. The data belong to a study of control samples from healthy donors and cancer patients. TCRdb keeps only in-frame clones here, not all; method: immunoSEQ multiplex PCR. The data contain under 200,000 clones, approximately 92% of them singletons. This sequence originates from an older woman in good health. The sample consisted of blood. V and J are TRBV19 and TRBJ1-6; 8 bases agree with TRBD1. The CDR3 region is CASMTTGGSSPLHF. The CDR3 bases are TGTGCCAGTATGACCACAGGGGGGAGTTCACCCCTCCACTTT.